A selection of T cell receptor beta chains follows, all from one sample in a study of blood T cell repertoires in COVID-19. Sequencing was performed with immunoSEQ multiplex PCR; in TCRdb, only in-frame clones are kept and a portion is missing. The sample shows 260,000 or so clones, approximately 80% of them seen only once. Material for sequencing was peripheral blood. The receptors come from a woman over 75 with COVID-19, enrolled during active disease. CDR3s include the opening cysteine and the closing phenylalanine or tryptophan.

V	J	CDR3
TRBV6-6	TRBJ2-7	CASSLGGDFYEQYF
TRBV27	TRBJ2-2	CASSGLAGNTGELFF
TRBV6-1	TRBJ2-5	CASSEVGPRRETQYF
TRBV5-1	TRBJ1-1	CASAGGTEAFF
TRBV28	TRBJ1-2	CASSPGIYSYGYTF
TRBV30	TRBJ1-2	CAWRLRGAAAYGYTF
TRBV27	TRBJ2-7	CASKKGREAMYEQYF
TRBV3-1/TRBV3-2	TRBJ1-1	CASSQVGTGTEAFF
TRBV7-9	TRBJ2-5	CASSPGQGGETQYF
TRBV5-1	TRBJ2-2	CASTGGSRPPGELFF
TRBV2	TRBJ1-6	CASSGEGSPLHF
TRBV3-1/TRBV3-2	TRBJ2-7	CASSRGGGNEQYF
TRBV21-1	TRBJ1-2	CASSVGTGLNYGYTF
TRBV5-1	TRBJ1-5	CASSLLPGGQPQHF
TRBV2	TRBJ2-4	CASSPQGGNESKNIQYF
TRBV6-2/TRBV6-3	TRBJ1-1	CASSHGYKNTEAFF
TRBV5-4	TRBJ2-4	CASRLAGPAKNIQYF
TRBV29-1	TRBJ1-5	CSVEIQGGNQPQHF
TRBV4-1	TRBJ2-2	CASSHSTGSNTGELFF
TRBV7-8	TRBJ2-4	CASSLGGLAGGGDIQYF
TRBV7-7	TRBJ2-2	CASSLGTGVIGELFF
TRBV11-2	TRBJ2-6	CASSLRSLQATSGANVLTF
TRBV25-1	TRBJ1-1	CASSGNRGGNTEAFF